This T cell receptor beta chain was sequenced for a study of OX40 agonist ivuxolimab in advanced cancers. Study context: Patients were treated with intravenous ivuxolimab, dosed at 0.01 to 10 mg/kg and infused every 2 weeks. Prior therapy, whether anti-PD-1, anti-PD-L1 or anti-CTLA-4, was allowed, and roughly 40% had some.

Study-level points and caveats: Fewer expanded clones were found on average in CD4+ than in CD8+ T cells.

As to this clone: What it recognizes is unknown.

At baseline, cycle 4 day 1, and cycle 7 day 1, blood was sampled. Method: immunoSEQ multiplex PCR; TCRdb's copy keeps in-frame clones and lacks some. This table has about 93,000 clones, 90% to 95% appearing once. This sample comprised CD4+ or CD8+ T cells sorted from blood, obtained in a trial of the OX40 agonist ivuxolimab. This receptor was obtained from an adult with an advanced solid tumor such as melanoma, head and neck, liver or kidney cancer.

This CDR3 reads CASSQDHRGYEQYF. The DNA for the CDR3 is TGCGCCAGCAGCCAAGACCACAGGGGCTACGAGCAGTACTTC. This sequence joins TRBV4-3 and TRBJ2-7; 7 positions match TRBD1. Per germline, CDR1 LGHNA and CDR2 YSLEER. The junction had 2 bases not matched to a gene; V was cut back by 0 bases and J by 3 bases. This CDR3 has 14 amino acids.